Listed here are 21 T cell receptor beta chains from one sample, sequenced in a study of cytomegalovirus exposure and HLA in healthy donors. PCR primers comprised 60 Vbeta and 13 Jbeta primers. Data came from immunoSEQ multiplex PCR; TCRdb stores just in-frame clones and leaves some out. The sample has roughly 160,000 clones, approximately 83% seen once. The sequencing input was PBMCs. These receptors all come from a man younger than 35 in good health and CMV-seropositive.

In this sample, this clone turned up once. This chain links TRBV7-6 with TRBJ2-5, with 8 bases matching TRBD1. The CDR3 runs 15 residues. The V segment lost 4 bases and the J segment 2 bases; nucleotides outside the gene matches: 6. Per the germline V gene, CDR1 is SGHVS and CDR2 is FNYEAQ. The CDR3 DNA reads as TGTGCCAGCAGCTCTTGGACAGGGCTTCAAGAGACCCAGTACTTC. Translating it yields CASSSWTGLQETQYF.

The CDR3 DNA is TGTGCCAGCAGCTGGGATAACAGGAATTCACCCCTCCACTTT. This translates into CASSWDNRNSPLHF. The chain has TRBV14 and TRBJ1-6; possible D gene TRBD1, 5 bases. V was cut by 5 bases and J by 7 bases, with 12 bases left in between. The CDR3 is made up of 14 amino acids. The germline V gene has CDR1 SGHDN and CDR2 FVKESK.

V is TRBV18 and J is TRBJ2-7; no clear D. The germline V gene has CDR1 KGHSH and CDR2 LQKENI. Deletions cut 0 bases from V and 2 bases from J, with 8 bases between. The CDR3 extends over 14 amino acids. DNA of the CDR3: TGTGCCAGCTCACCACCGGTCAGTACCTACGAGCAGTACTTC. It encodes CASSPPVSTYEQYF.

The chain is built from TRBV5-1 and TRBJ2-7; no clear D gene. Germline CDR1 SGHRS, CDR2 YFSETQ. The V end lost 0 bases, the J end lost 5 bases, and 9 bases lay between the germline ends. The CDR3 spans 13 residues. CDR3 nucleotide sequence: TGCGCCAGCAGCTTGGCCACAGTTAACGAGCAGTACTTC. The encoded protein is CASSLATVNEQYF.

CDR3 nucleotide sequence: TGTGCCAGCAGCTTAGGGGGCGTCAAAGGAGCTTTCTTT. Its translation: CASSLGGVKGAFF. This chain joins TRBV7-2 and TRBJ1-1; weak D call: TRBD1 (5 bases). CDR3 size: 13 residues. Deletions cut 1 base from V and 10 bases from J, with 13 bases between. The germline V gene encodes CDR1 SGHTA and CDR2 FQGNSA.

This rearrangement joins TRBV29-1 to TRBJ2-6, with 7 bases matching TRBD1. Trimming at V came to 0 bases and at J to 2 bases, leaving 7 bases not matched to a gene. In germline, CDR1 is SQVTM, CDR2 ANQGSEA. The CDR3 loop spans 17 amino acids. CDR3 sequence (DNA): TGCAGCGTTGAAGATTGGGACAGTATCGCTGGGGCCAACGTCCTGACTTTC. This encodes CSVEDWDSIAGANVLTF.

The genes are TRBV2 and TRBJ2-3, with D uncertain. The germline V gene encodes CDR1 SNHLY and CDR2 FYNNEI. V was cut by 5 bases and J by 5 bases, with 11 bases left in between. This CDR3 is built from 13 residues. The CDR3 DNA follows: TGTGCCAGCAGTCAGCGTCTGGGAGATACGCAGTATTTT. Amino acid sequence: CASSQRLGDTQYF.

The rearrangement uses TRBV30 and TRBJ2-7, with 9 positions matching TRBD1. The CDR3 is 13 amino acids. With V trimmed by 8 bases and J by 6 bases, 11 bases remained unmatched. Germline lookup yields CDR1 GTSNPN and CDR2 SVGIG (reference sequence). CDR3 in amino acids: CARGWTGVGEQYF. CDR3 coding DNA: TGTGCCCGGGGATGGACAGGGGTCGGCGAGCAGTACTTC.

The CDR3 spells CASSPLGLAGNTIYF. The CDR3 DNA reads TGCGCCAGCAGCCCCTTGGGCCTCGCCGGAAACACCATATATTTT. This chain uses TRBV4-1 with TRBJ1-3; D is ambiguous. This CDR3 is 15 amino acids long. Germline-derived CDR1 and CDR2 are MGHRA and YSYEKL. Trimming removed 4 bases at V and 4 bases at J, with 14 bases between.

In regard to this clone: The junction departs from the called germline gene at one end, perhaps through a read error. The V gene is TRBV18, the J gene TRBJ2-5, with D hard to call. Per germline, CDR1 KGHSH and CDR2 LQKENI. This CDR3 region has 11 residues. The CDR3 DNA follows: TGTGCCAGCTCACCACCGAACTCCCGGGACTTC. Amino acids: CASSPPNSRDF.

The chain combines TRBV5-1 with TRBJ1-6; the D is unclear. Trimming removed 3 bases from V and 10 bases from J, with 17 bases in between. The CDR3 runs to 15 residues. Germline-derived CDR1 and CDR2 are SGHRS and YFSETQ. In DNA, the CDR3 is TGCGCCAGCAGCTACCTCTACTTCCCTAGGTCACCCCTCCACTTT. The encoded protein is CASSYLYFPRSPLHF.

Note on this clone: Mismatch with germline at one junction end may stem from a read error. The rearrangement links TRBV2 to TRBJ1-2, with D uncertain. This CDR3 contains 11 residues. Germline loops: CDR1 SNHLY, CDR2 FYNNEI. The CDR3 loop reads CASSETGALSF. For the CDR3, the DNA is TGTGCCAGCAGTGAGACGGGAGCTCTCTCCTTC. The full variable domain, completed using reference TRBV2 and TRBJ1-2, is EPEVTQTPSHQVTQMGQEVILRCVPISNHLYFYWYRQILGQKVEFLVSFYNNEISEKSEIFDDQFSVERPDGSNFTLKIRSTKLEDSAMYFCASSETGALSFGSGTRLTVV.

The chain uses TRBV9 and TRBJ2-5, with D possibly TRBD1 on 5 matching bases. Germline V lookup: CDR1 SGDLS, CDR2 YYNGEE. The V and J ends lost 0 bases and 4 bases respectively, with 7 bases between them. The CDR3 totals 13 residues. The DNA of the CDR3 is TGTGCCAGCAGCGTAGTGGGGCCAGAGACCCAGTACTTC. Residues: CASSVVGPETQYF.

The chain joins TRBV5-1 to TRBJ1-1, with D possibly TRBD1 on 6 matching bases. V lost 4 bases to trimming and J lost 3 bases, with 16 bases between them. This CDR3 spans 15 amino acids. Looked up from germline, CDR1 is SGHRS and CDR2 is YFSETQ. CDR3 nucleotides: TGCGCCAGCAGCCTACAGGGAAATTTGGACACTGAAGCTTTCTTT. Its translation: CASSLQGNLDTEAFF.

The CDR3 sequence: CASSVRVSGNTIYF. The CDR3 bases are TGTGCCAGCAGTGTCAGGGTTTCCGGAAACACCATATATTTT. This sequence joins TRBV6-1 and TRBJ1-3, with D perhaps TRBD1 (5 bases). Trimming removed 4 bases at V and 4 bases at J, with 11 bases between. The CDR3 covers 14 residues. Germline lookup yields CDR1 MNHNS and CDR2 SASEGT.

The V gene is TRBV19, the J gene TRBJ2-5; D unresolved. The CDR3 length is 11 residues. The V gene's germline CDR1 is LNHDA and CDR2 SQIVND (reference sequence). V was shortened by 9 bases and J by 5 bases, with 10 bases between the two germline ends. CDR3 in DNA: TGTGCCAGCAGGTTTGGGGAGACCCAGTACTTC. The encoded protein is CASRFGETQYF.

The chain couples TRBV2 to TRBJ1-6; 12 bases are a match to TRBD1. With 5 bases clipped from V and 0 bases from J, the junction kept 8 bases outside the gene matches. This CDR3 region has 19 residues. In germline, CDR1 is SNHLY, CDR2 FYNNEI. The CDR3 coding sequence is TGTGCCAGCAGTTTGGGGACAGGGGGCTCGGGCTCCTATAATTCACCCCTCCACTTT. Its protein product is CASSLGTGGSGSYNSPLHF. Variable domain in full (rest from reference TRBV2 and TRBJ1-6): EPEVTQTPSHQVTQMGQEVILRCVPISNHLYFYWYRQILGQKVEFLVSFYNNEISEKSEIFDDQFSVERPDGSNFTLKIRSTKLEDSAMYFCASSLGTGGSGSYNSPLHFGNGTRLTVT.

The chain carries TRBV14 and TRBJ1-2, with 8 bases matching TRBD1. V shed 3 bases and J 1 base; nucleotides not matched to a gene: 10. Looked up from germline, CDR1 is SGHDN and CDR2 is FVKESK. The CDR3 length is 17 residues. The CDR3 DNA follows: TGTGCCAGCAGCCACAGGGGGCGCATCCCTTATAACTATGGCTACACCTTC. Encoded protein: CASSHRGRIPYNYGYTF. The whole variable domain, remainder taken from reference TRBV14 and TRBJ1-2, is EAGVTQFPSHSVIEKGQTVTLRCDPISGHDNLYWYRRVMGKEIKFLLHFVKESKQDESGMPNNRFLAERTGGTYSTLKVQPAELEDSGVYFCASSHRGRIPYNYGYTFGSGTRLTVV.

The rearrangement joins TRBV5-1 to TRBJ2-1, with 7 nucleotides matching TRBD2. The CDR3 is 14 amino acids. Per the germline V gene, CDR1 is SGHRS and CDR2 is YFSETQ. Germline trimming cut 3 bases from V and 5 bases from J; bases unmatched to any gene: 5. CDR3 protein: CASSSPSGDNEQFF. The CDR3 nucleotides read TGCGCCAGCAGCTCCCCTAGCGGCGACAATGAGCAGTTCTTC.

This clone was recorded a few times. V and J are TRBV5-1 and TRBJ2-3; TRBD2 agrees at 14 bases. This CDR3 has 18 residues. V shed 4 bases and J 1 base; nucleotides not matched to a gene: 8. Germline V gene lookup returns CDR1 SGHRS and CDR2 YFSETQ. The CDR3 is CASSRTGLAGGGTDTQYF. DNA for the CDR3: TGCGCCAGCAGCCGGACCGGACTAGCGGGGGGAGGCACAGATACGCAGTATTTT.

The chain joins TRBV12-5 to TRBJ2-5, with TRBD2 as a possible D gene (5 bases). CDR1 is LGHNT, CDR2 FRNRAP, per germline. The CDR3 sequence is 16 residues long. Trimming removed 5 bases at V and 2 bases at J, with 18 bases between. Here the CDR3 reads CASGPEVSEGQETQYF. CDR3 coding DNA: TGTGCTAGTGGTCCGGAGGTCTCCGAAGGGCAAGAGACCCAGTACTTC.